This TCR beta chain was found in a study of shared clonotypes between healthy human individuals. Study-level findings and limits: Memory subsets had estimated richness that was generally smaller than that of naive subsets.

CDR3 length: 13 residues. CDR1 and CDR2 (germline): LNHNV, YYDKDF (reference sequence). Deletions cut 1 base from V and 1 base from J, with 4 bases between. CD45RO negativity and positive selection for CCR7 defined naive CD8 cells, a population that excluded terminally differentiated effector memory CD45RA+ cells. All the donors were Caucasian adults who lived in Nashville, Tennessee. Every subset had its genomic DNA shared out evenly among several immunoSEQ plates. Study processing details: ImmunoSEQ output lacked quality scores and full-length reads, limiting matched filtering. Libraries were prepared by immunoSEQ multiplex PCR; TCRdb keeps only in-frame clonotypes and omits some of them. Clone size and V and J calls were adopted from that table, with D and trimming inferred from the DNA. The sample carries some 2 million clones, about 95% recorded once. In regard to this clone: Its antigen is as yet unknown.

The sample was naive CD8+ T cells sorted from blood. This TCR was recovered from a man younger than 30 in good health. J is TRBJ1-1 and V is TRBV15; no clear D gene. As DNA, the CDR3 is TGTGCCACCAGCAGAGTCGAGAACACTGAAGCTTTCTTT. This codes for CATSRVENTEAFF. The full variable domain, its missing parts supplied by reference TRBV15 and TRBJ1-1, is DAMVIQNPRYQVTQFGKPVTLSCSQTLNHNVMYWYQQKSSQAPKLLFHYYDKDFNNEADTPDNFQSRRPNTSFCFLDIRSPGLGDTAMYLCATSRVENTEAFFGQGTRLTVV.